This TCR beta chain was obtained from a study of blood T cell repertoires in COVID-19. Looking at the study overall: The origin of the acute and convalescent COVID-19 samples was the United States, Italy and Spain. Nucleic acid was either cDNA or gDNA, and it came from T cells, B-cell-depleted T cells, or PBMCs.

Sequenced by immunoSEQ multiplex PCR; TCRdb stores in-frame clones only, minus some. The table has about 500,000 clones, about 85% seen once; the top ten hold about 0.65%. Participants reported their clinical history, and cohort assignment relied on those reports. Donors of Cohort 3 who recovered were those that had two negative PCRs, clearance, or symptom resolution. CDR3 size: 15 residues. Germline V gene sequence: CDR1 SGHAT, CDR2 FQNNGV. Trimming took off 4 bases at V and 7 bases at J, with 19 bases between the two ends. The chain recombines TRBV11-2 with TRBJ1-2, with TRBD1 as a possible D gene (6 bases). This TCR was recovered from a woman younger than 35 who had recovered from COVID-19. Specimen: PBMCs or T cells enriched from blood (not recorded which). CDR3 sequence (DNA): TGTGCCAGCAGCTCGCTTCGGGACATAGGACGTGGCTACACCTTC. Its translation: CASSSLRDIGRGYTF.